This is a list of T cell receptor beta chains from one sample in a study of response to subunit inactivated influenza vaccine. TCRdb re-called the RT-PCR reads through MiXCR, storing one row per CDR3 protein. This sample has approximately 480,000 distinct CDR3 sequences; approximately 9.9% occur once, and the top ten carry approximately 12%. Sample: PBMCs from blood, taken roughly 6 weeks after vaccination. All receptors derive from a man between 45 and 60 years old who received an inactivated influenza vaccine. CDR3s include the opening cysteine and the closing phenylalanine or tryptophan. The D gene is left open where the match is weak. Part of the rows lack a size; the others show once, few, many or a class for expanded clones.

v_call	d_call	j_call	clone_size	cdr3_aa	cdr3_nt
TRBV10-3	.	TRBJ1-5	medium-sized	CAIKTGSNQPQHF	TGTGCCATCAAGACAGGTAGCAATCAGCCCCAGCATTTT
TRBV4-1	TRBD1	TRBJ1-2	.	CASSHRTGDGYTF	TGCGCCAGCAGCCACAGGACAGGAGATGGCTACACCTTC
TRBV9	TRBD2	TRBJ2-5	.	CASSVALGTSGTRETQYF	TGTGCCAGCAGCGTAGCCCTCGGGACTAGCGGGACCCGGGAGACCCAGTACTTC
TRBV5-1	TRBD2	TRBJ2-1	many	CASSLAGREGPEQFF	TGCGCCAGCAGCTTGGCAGGGCGGGAGGGCCCTGAGCAGTTCTTC
TRBV7-2	TRBD2	TRBJ2-3	many	CASSLDRGGTNTQYF	TGTGCCAGCAGCTTAGATCGGGGGGGCACTAATACGCAGTATTTT
TRBV7-7	TRBD2	TRBJ2-5	.	CASSTRAGGVQETQYF	TGTGCTAGCAGCACCAGAGCGGGGGGGGTCCAAGAGACCCAGTACTTC
TRBV5-1	.	TRBJ1-4	.	CASSFRGADEKLFF	TGCGCCAGCAGCTTTAGAGGGGCAGATGAAAAACTGTTTTTT
TRBV6-1	.	TRBJ1-3	.	CASSDGFSGNTIYF	TGTGCCAGCTCGGACGGATTCTCTGGAAACACCATATATTTT
TRBV12-3/TRBV12-4	.	TRBJ2-7	.	CASSLGQRSEQYF	TGTGCCAGCAGTTTAGGACAGCGCTCCGAGCAGTACTTC
TRBV5-1	.	TRBJ2-1	once	CASSLQGRREQFF	TGCGCCAGCAGCCTGCAGGGTCGGCGCGAGCAGTTCTTC
TRBV5-1	.	TRBJ2-3	many	CASSLNTDTQYF	TGCGCCAGCAGCTTGAACACAGATACGCAGTATTTT
TRBV12-3/TRBV12-4	.	TRBJ2-7	few	CASSLARSVEQYF	TGTGCCAGCAGTTTAGCCAGGTCGGTCGAGCAGTACTTC
TRBV20-1	.	TRBJ2-5	many	CSARVGVGTQYF	TGCAGTGCTAGAGTGGGGGTGGGGACCCAGTACTTC
TRBV20-1	.	TRBJ2-5	few	CSATHRETWYQETQYF	TGCAGTGCCACTCACAGGGAAACTTGGTACCAAGAGACCCAGTACTTC
TRBV19	.	TRBJ2-2	few	CASSIDADRWYTGELFF	TGTGCCAGTAGTATCGATGCAGACCGTTGGTACACCGGGGAGCTGTTTTTT
TRBV5-1	.	TRBJ2-2	few	CASSLFPGAQTGELFF	TGCGCCAGCAGCTTGTTTCCGGGGGCGCAGACCGGGGAGCTGTTTTTT
TRBV7-8	TRBD2	TRBJ2-5	many	CASSLMRTSGKETQYF	TGTGCCAGCAGCTTAATGAGGACTAGCGGCAAAGAGACCCAGTACTTC
TRBV7-6	.	TRBJ2-2	.	CASSRLSSGSNTGELFF	TGTGCCAGCAGCAGACTCTCAAGCGGCTCGAACACCGGGGAGCTGTTTTTT
TRBV2	.	TRBJ2-7	.	CASSVLRDSGGYEQYF	TGTGCCAGCAGTGTCCTTCGGGACAGCGGAGGGTACGAGCAGTACTTC
TRBV27	.	TRBJ2-1	few	CASSSGLVIYNEQFF	TGTGCCAGCAGTTCGGGACTCGTTATCTACAATGAGCAGTTCTTC
TRBV10-3	.	TRBJ2-5	many	CATQGQETQYF	TGTGCCACCCAGGGCCAAGAGACCCAGTACTTC
TRBV7-2	.	TRBJ1-5	many	CASSLDRVWNQPQHF	TGTGCCAGCAGCTTAGACAGGGTATGGAATCAGCCCCAGCATTTT
TRBV5-1	TRBD1	TRBJ2-7	.	CASTGSTGGNYEQYF	TGCGCCAGCACGGGGTCGACAGGGGGAAATTACGAGCAGTACTTC
TRBV29-1	.	TRBJ2-5	.	CSVEQPRPQETQYF	TGCAGCGTTGAGCAACCACGGCCCCAAGAGACCCAGTACTTC
TRBV12-3/TRBV12-4	.	TRBJ2-2	few	CASSLVVGRGELFF	TGTGCCAGCAGTTTAGTAGTGGGACGGGGGGAGCTGTTTTTT
TRBV6-1	.	TRBJ2-1	many	CASSSPRGHSSYNEQFF	TGTGCCAGCAGCTCCCCTCGAGGGCATAGCTCCTACAATGAGCAGTTCTTC
TRBV12-3/TRBV12-4	TRBD1	TRBJ1-4	.	CASSATGGGNEKLFF	TGTGCCAGCAGCGCTACAGGGGGGGGTAATGAAAAACTGTTTTTT
TRBV4-1	TRBD1	TRBJ1-5	.	CASSLTGDSNQPQHF	TGCGCCAGCAGCCTGACAGGGGATAGCAATCAGCCCCAGCATTTT
TRBV20-1	TRBD1	TRBJ2-7	.	CSAVQGGALYEQYF	TGCAGTGCTGTCCAAGGGGGCGCACTCTACGAGCAGTACTTC
TRBV4-3	TRBD1	TRBJ1-1	few	CASSIQGDTEAFF	TGCGCCAGCAGCATTCAGGGGGACACTGAAGCTTTCTTT
TRBV12-3/TRBV12-4	.	TRBJ2-1	few	CASSDSHQGYNEQFF	TGTGCCAGCAGCGACAGTCATCAAGGGTACAATGAGCAGTTCTTC
TRBV6-5	.	TRBJ1-2	.	CASSYQGQRNGYTF	TGTGCCAGCAGTTACCAGGGGCAACGAAATGGCTACACCTTC
TRBV20-1	.	TRBJ2-3	few	CSAPPGGASTDTQYF	TGCAGTGCTCCCCCGGGGGGCGCTAGCACAGATACGCAGTATTTT
TRBV12-3/TRBV12-4	.	TRBJ2-1	many	CASKRRGSSSYNEQFF	TGTGCCAGCAAAAGGCGGGGTTCGAGCTCCTACAATGAGCAGTTCTTC
TRBV20-1	.	TRBJ2-5	few	CSARSVAGQETQYF	TGCAGTGCTAGATCCGTCGCAGGACAAGAGACCCAGTACTTC
TRBV7-3	.	TRBJ1-1	many	CASSLKTNTEAFF	TGTGCCAGCAGCTTAAAAACCAACACTGAAGCTTTCTTT
TRBV20-1	.	TRBJ2-2	few	CSARDVRGAWFGELFF	TGCAGTGCTAGAGATGTGAGGGGGGCGTGGTTCGGGGAGCTGTTTTTT
TRBV4-3	.	TRBJ2-7	.	CASSQEGPGHYEQYF	TGCGCCAGCAGCCAAGAAGGTCCCGGGCACTACGAGCAGTACTTC
TRBV7-6	.	TRBJ2-7	.	CASSLAGQASYEQYF	TGTGCCAGCAGCTTAGCGGGGCAGGCCTCCTACGAGCAGTACTTC
TRBV29-1	.	TRBJ2-3	many	CSVVLFTSTDTQYF	TGCAGCGTCGTCCTTTTTACTAGCACAGATACGCAGTATTTT
TRBV4-3	TRBD1	TRBJ2-2	.	CASSQANRGRGGELFF	TGCGCCAGCAGCCAAGCAAACAGGGGGCGCGGCGGGGAGCTGTTTTTT
TRBV3-1	.	TRBJ2-7	many	CASSQAVAYEQYF	TGTGCCAGCAGCCAAGCTGTGGCCTACGAGCAGTACTTC